This TCR beta chain was documented in a study of blood T cell repertoires in COVID-19. Whole-study context: Sites in the United States, Italy and Spain provided acute and convalescent COVID-19 samples. Sample material is recorded as cDNA or gDNA derived from T cells, B-cell-depleted T cells, or PBMCs.

The method was immunoSEQ multiplex PCR; TCRdb's version includes in-frame clones alone and lacks a portion of them. The sample includes about 400,000 clones, roughly 89% of them seen just once. CDR1 MNHEY and CDR2 SMNVEV come from the germline V gene (reference sequence). The CDR3 has 19 amino acids. Trimming cost V 11 bases and J 0 bases; bases outside gene matches: 25. The chain has TRBV27 and TRBJ2-7; 7 bases match TRBD2. This clonotype was obtained from a woman aged 25-40 years with acute or convalescent COVID-19. Sequencing was carried out using peripheral blood. DNA for the CDR3: TGTGCCGCACGGGTAAGTCGGATCCAAAGCGGGGACTCCTCCTACGAGCAGTACTTC. It is translated as CAARVSRIQSGDSSYEQYF.